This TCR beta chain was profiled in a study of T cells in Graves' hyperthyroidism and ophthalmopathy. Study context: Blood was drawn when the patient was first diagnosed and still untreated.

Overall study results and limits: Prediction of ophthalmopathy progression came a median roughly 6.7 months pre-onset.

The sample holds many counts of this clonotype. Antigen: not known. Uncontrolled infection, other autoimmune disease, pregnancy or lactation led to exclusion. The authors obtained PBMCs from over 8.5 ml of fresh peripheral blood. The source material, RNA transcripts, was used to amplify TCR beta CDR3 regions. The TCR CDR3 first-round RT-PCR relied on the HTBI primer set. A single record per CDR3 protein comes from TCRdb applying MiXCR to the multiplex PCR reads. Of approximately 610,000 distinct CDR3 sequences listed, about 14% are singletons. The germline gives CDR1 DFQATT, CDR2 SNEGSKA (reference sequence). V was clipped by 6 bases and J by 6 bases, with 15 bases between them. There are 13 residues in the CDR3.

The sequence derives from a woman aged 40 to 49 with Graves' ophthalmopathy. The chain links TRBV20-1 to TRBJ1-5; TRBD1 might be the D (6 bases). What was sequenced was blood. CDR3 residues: CSARDTLGQPQHF. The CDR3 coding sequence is TGCAGTGCCCGGGACACCTTGGGTCAGCCCCAGCATTTT.